These 10 T cell receptor beta chains were sequenced from one sample in a study of blood T cell repertoires in COVID-19. Generated by immunoSEQ multiplex PCR, the TCRdb table keeps only in-frame clones and is missing some. The top ten hold less than 2.5% of the sample, which has around 250,000 clones, roughly 85% seen once. Sequencing was performed on PBMCs or T cells enriched from blood (not recorded which). These receptors all stem from a woman between 50 and 59 years old who had recovered from COVID-19.

The chain is built from TRBV7-2 and TRBJ2-5; possible D gene TRBD1, 5 bases. Trimming pared 1 base from V and 7 bases from J, leaving 22 bases between. The germline V gene encodes CDR1 SGHTA and CDR2 FQGNSA. CDR3 size: 17 residues. CDR3 nucleotides: TGTGCCAGCAGCTTAGAGTCGTGGGGCGCGATGGAGTCGACCCAGTACTTC. It specifies CASSLESWGAMESTQYF.

The chain couples TRBV11-3 to TRBJ2-5, with 7 bases lining up with TRBD2. The V gene's germline CDR1 is SGHNT and CDR2 YENEEA. J gave up 1 base and V 3 bases, and 2 bases lay outside the gene matches. This CDR3 region has 14 residues. CDR3 nucleotide sequence: TGTGCCAGCAGCTTGGGAGGGATCCAAGAGACCCAGTACTTC. Translated, it gives CASSLGGIQETQYF.

This clone has only one observation. This sequence joins TRBV5-4 and TRBJ1-3, with 7 positions matching TRBD1. After removal of 4 bases from V and 0 bases from J, the junction contained 7 bases not matched to a gene. The CDR3 is 16 residues long. Germline CDR1 reads SGHNT; CDR2 reads YYREEE (reference sequence). CDR3: CASSLGQVLSGNTIYF. DNA for the CDR3: TGTGCCAGCAGCCTCGGACAGGTCCTCTCTGGAAACACCATATATTTT.

The rearrangement uses TRBV3-1 (or the pseudogene TRBV3-2) and TRBJ1-6; 11 bases align to TRBD1. V lost 0 bases to trimming and J lost 9 bases; unmatched junction nucleotides: 4. Germline V gene lookup returns CDR1 LGHDT and CDR2 YNNKEL (reference sequence). There are 16 residues in the CDR3. The CDR3 sequence is CASSQDGQGATSPLHF. In DNA form, the CDR3 reads TGTGCCAGCAGCCAAGACGGACAGGGGGCGACTTCACCCCTCCACTTT.

In its sample, this clone was seen once. The V and J genes are TRBV7-9 and TRBJ2-5, with a weak D call TRBD1 (5 bases). The CDR3 runs 16 residues. Germline V gene lookup returns CDR1 SEHNR and CDR2 FQNEAQ (reference sequence). V lost 5 bases and J 2 bases, leaving 18 bases between the germline ends. This CDR3 is CASSGRPTGVQETQYF. The CDR3, as DNA: TGTGCCAGCAGCGGTCGGCCAACAGGAGTACAAGAGACCCAGTACTTC.

The gene calls are TRBV19 and TRBJ2-6; D remains ambiguous. V lost 6 bases to trimming and J lost 2 bases, with 11 bases between them. This CDR3 comprises 15 residues. Germline V gives CDR1 LNHDA, CDR2 SQIVND (reference sequence). DNA of the CDR3: TGTGCCAGTAGGTGGTTCCAGGCTGGGGCCAACGTCCTGACTTTC. It specifies CASRWFQAGANVLTF.

The chain carries TRBV13 and TRBJ2-2; weak D call: TRBD1 (5 bases). The V gene's germline CDR1 is PRHDT and CDR2 FYEKMQ (reference sequence). Trimming stripped 7 bases from V and 5 bases from J, with 20 bases between. This CDR3 spans 16 amino acids. The DNA for the CDR3 is TGTGCCAGCAACATGAGTGGGGCTCTCCAGACCGGGGAGCTGTTTTTT. Its translation: CASNMSGALQTGELFF. The variable domain in full, with the rest retrieved from reference TRBV13 and TRBJ2-2, is AAGVIQSPRHLIKEKRETATLKCYPIPRHDTVYWYQQGPGQDPQFLISFYEKMQSDKGSIPDRFSAQQFSDYHSELNMSSLELGDSALYFCASNMSGALQTGELFFGEGSRLTVL.

This clone was detected a few times. In nucleotides, the CDR3 is TGCGCCAGCAGCCCTTTTGAGCGGGAGGCGCGGGATTACAATGAGCAGTTCTTC. It codes for CASSPFEREARDYNEQFF. The chain has TRBV5-1 and TRBJ2-1; 9 bases map to TRBD2. This CDR3 has 18 amino acids. The ends lost 4 bases at V and 4 bases at J; junction bases unmatched: 15. Per germline, CDR1 SGHRS and CDR2 YFSETQ.

The rearrangement uses TRBV4-1 and TRBJ2-1, with 9 bases fitting TRBD2. Germline CDR1 MGHRA, CDR2 YSYEKL. CDR3 length: 17 amino acids. V lost 2 bases to trimming and J lost 7 bases; unmatched junction nucleotides: 12. CDR3 sequence (DNA): TGCGCCAGCAGCCAACCTCCTGGAGCGGGAGGTAGAAATGAGCAGTTCTTC. Its translation is CASSQPPGAGGRNEQFF.

This chain joins TRBV11-2 and TRBJ1-1, with D hard to call. Germline values: CDR1 SGHAT, CDR2 FQNNGV. The CDR3 is 13 residues long. Trimming pared 6 bases from V and 0 bases from J, leaving 8 bases between. CDR3 coding DNA: TGTGCCAGCAGTGGGCAGCTGAACACTGAAGCTTTCTTT. This encodes CASSGQLNTEAFF.